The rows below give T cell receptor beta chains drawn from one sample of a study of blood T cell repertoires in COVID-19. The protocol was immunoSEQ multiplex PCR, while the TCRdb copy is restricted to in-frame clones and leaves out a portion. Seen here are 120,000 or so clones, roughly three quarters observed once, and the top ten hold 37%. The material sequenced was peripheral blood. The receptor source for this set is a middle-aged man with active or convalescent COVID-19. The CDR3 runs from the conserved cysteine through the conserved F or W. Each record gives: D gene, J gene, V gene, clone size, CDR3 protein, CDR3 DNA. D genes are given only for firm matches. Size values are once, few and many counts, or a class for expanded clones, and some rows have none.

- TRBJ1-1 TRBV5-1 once CASSLPGNTEAFF TGCGCCAGCAGCTTGCCAGGGAACACTGAAGCTTTCTTT
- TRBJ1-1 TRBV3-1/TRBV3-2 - CASTPAGWTEAFF TGTGCCAGCACCCCCGCGGGGTGGACTGAAGCTTTCTTT
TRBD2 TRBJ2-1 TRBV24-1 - CATSDSGTSGRSYNEQFF TGTGCCACCAGTGATTCTGGGACTAGCGGGAGAAGCTACAATGAGCAGTTCTTC
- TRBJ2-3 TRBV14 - CASSQVSLTDTQYF TGTGCCAGCAGCCAAGTCTCCCTAACAGATACGCAGTATTTT
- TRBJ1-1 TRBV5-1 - CASSFDSAEAFF TGCGCCAGCAGCTTCGACAGTGCCGAAGCTTTCTTT
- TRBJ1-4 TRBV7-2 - CASSPNGQRDEKLFF TGTGCCAGCAGCCCTAACGGACAGCGAGATGAAAAACTGTTTTTT
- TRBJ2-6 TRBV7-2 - CASSLRARAGANVLTF TGTGCCAGCAGCTTAAGGGCCAGGGCTGGGGCCAACGTCCTGACTTTC
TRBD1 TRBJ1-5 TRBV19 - CASRTGQNQPQHF TGTGCCAGCCGGACAGGGCAAAATCAGCCCCAGCATTTT
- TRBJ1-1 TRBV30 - CAWSPFGLMNTEAFF TGTGCCTGGAGTCCCTTTGGACTCATGAACACTGAAGCTTTCTTT
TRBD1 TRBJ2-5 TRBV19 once CASSPMTGAKTQYF TGTGCCAGTAGTCCAATGACAGGGGCGAAGACCCAGTACTTC
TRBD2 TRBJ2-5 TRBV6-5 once CASGASGLETQYF TGTGCCTCGGGGGCTAGCGGGCTAGAGACCCAGTACTTC
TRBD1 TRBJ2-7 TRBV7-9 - CATRGTESYEQYF TGTGCCACGAGGGGGACAGAGTCCTACGAGCAGTACTTC
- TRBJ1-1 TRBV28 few CASSLGQMNTEAFF TGTGCCAGCAGTTTAGGACAGATGAACACTGAAGCTTTCTTT
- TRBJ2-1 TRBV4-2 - CASSQDRGQYNEQFF TGTGCCAGCAGCCAAGACCGAGGACAGTACAATGAGCAGTTCTTC